This TCR beta chain is from a study of shared clonotypes between healthy human individuals. General study findings and limits: Naive CD4 clonotypes were shared across a handful of donors at about 5.3%.

The CDR3 has 16 residues. Germline CDR1 is SGHRS and CDR2 is YFSETQ. V lost 3 bases and J lost 4, with 20 bases in between. CD45RO-negative, CCR7-positively selected cells formed the naive CD8 fraction, excluding terminally differentiated effector memory CD45RA+ cells. This clone was found once. The antigen remains unidentified. In the original workflow: Without quality scores, immunoSEQ junctional reads could not be filtered like full-length reads. TCRdb keeps only in-frame clones here, not all; method: immunoSEQ multiplex PCR. That table furnishes V, J and clone size, whereas the DNA furnished D and trimming. The sample yields 650,000 to 800,000 clones, about 91% seen once.

The origin of this receptor is a man under 40 in good health. Sequences were obtained from naive CD8+ T cells sorted from blood. This rearrangement joins TRBV5-1 to TRBJ2-7; a weak D match, TRBD2 (6 bases). The CDR3 here is CASSYEGGPGSYEQYF. The CDR3 coding sequence is TGCGCCAGCAGCTACGAAGGAGGGCCCGGGTCATACGAGCAGTACTTC.